The rows below give T cell receptor beta chains drawn from one sample of a study of T cell responses to AZD1222 COVID-19 vaccine. TCRdb's table, derived via immunoSEQ multiplex PCR, lists solely in-frame clones and lacks some. This table has 85,000 to 120,000 clones, around 83% appearing once. The sample was peripheral blood, taken on day 0 of AZD1222 vaccination. These receptors were obtained from an adult in good health. Each CDR3 is given with its conserved first and last residue. Each record gives: J gene, clone size, D gene, V gene, CDR3 protein, CDR3 DNA. D genes are given only for firm matches. Not all rows give a size; the values are once, few, many and, for expanded clones, a class.

J gene: TRBJ2-7; clone size: -; D gene: TRBD1; V gene: TRBV7-2; CDR3 protein: CASSLGRTGRNEQYF; CDR3 DNA: TGTGCCAGCAGCTTAGGGAGGACAGGGAGGAACGAGCAGTACTTC
J gene: TRBJ1-2; clone size: -; D gene: -; V gene: TRBV27; CDR3 protein: CASRTGLGGYGYTF; CDR3 DNA: TGTGCCAGCAGAACAGGTTTAGGGGGCTATGGCTACACCTTC
J gene: TRBJ1-2; clone size: -; D gene: -; V gene: TRBV7-2; CDR3 protein: CASSLEVSLNYGYTF; CDR3 DNA: TGTGCCAGCAGCTTAGAGGTCAGCCTGAACTATGGCTACACCTTC
J gene: TRBJ1-1; clone size: -; D gene: -; V gene: TRBV28; CDR3 protein: CASRGTGNTEAFF; CDR3 DNA: TGTGCCAGCAGGGGGACGGGAAACACTGAAGCTTTCTTT
J gene: TRBJ1-5; clone size: few; D gene: -; V gene: TRBV28; CDR3 protein: CASNRGLIPGGNQPQHF; CDR3 DNA: TGTGCCAGCAATAGGGGACTTATACCCGGGGGCAATCAGCCCCAGCATTTT
J gene: TRBJ2-2; clone size: -; D gene: TRBD2; V gene: TRBV2; CDR3 protein: CATTSGGELFF; CDR3 DNA: TGTGCCACAACTAGCGGCGGGGAGCTGTTTTTT
J gene: TRBJ2-7; clone size: -; D gene: -; V gene: TRBV6-2/TRBV6-3; CDR3 protein: CASSYSGNRMNEQYF; CDR3 DNA: TGTGCCAGCAGTTATTCGGGCAATAGGATGAACGAGCAGTACTTC
J gene: TRBJ1-4; clone size: -; D gene: -; V gene: TRBV19; CDR3 protein: CASSSTHGAPSEKLFF; CDR3 DNA: TGTGCCAGTAGTTCGACCCATGGGGCTCCGAGTGAAAAACTGTTTTTT
J gene: TRBJ1-2; clone size: -; D gene: -; V gene: TRBV12-2; CDR3 protein: CASRLDQDRGGYTF; CDR3 DNA: TGTGCAAGTCGCTTAGACCAGGACAGGGGTGGCTACACCTTC
J gene: TRBJ2-7; clone size: -; D gene: -; V gene: TRBV5-4; CDR3 protein: CASSLRAGDRYEQYF; CDR3 DNA: TGTGCCAGCAGCCTGAGGGCAGGGGACCGCTACGAGCAGTACTTC
J gene: TRBJ2-2; clone size: -; D gene: TRBD1; V gene: TRBV20-1; CDR3 protein: CSASETGGFGRPGELFF; CDR3 DNA: TGCAGTGCTAGTGAGACAGGGGGTTTCGGGAGACCCGGGGAGCTGTTTTTT
J gene: TRBJ2-7; clone size: -; D gene: TRBD2; V gene: TRBV27; CDR3 protein: CASKRASGEEQYF; CDR3 DNA: TGTGCCAGCAAAAGGGCTAGCGGAGAGGAGCAGTACTTC
J gene: TRBJ1-3; clone size: -; D gene: -; V gene: TRBV18; CDR3 protein: CASSPLSAESSGNTIYF; CDR3 DNA: TGTGCCAGCTCACCACTCTCAGCAGAAAGCTCTGGAAACACCATATATTTT
J gene: TRBJ1-2; clone size: -; D gene: -; V gene: TRBV12-3/TRBV12-4; CDR3 protein: CASRDQALGGYTF; CDR3 DNA: TGTGCCAGCAGGGACCAGGCCCTGGGAGGCTACACCTTC
J gene: TRBJ1-6; clone size: -; D gene: -; V gene: TRBV30; CDR3 protein: CAWSTDPPSPLHF; CDR3 DNA: TGTGCCTGGAGTACAGATCCCCCTTCACCCCTCCACTTT
J gene: TRBJ2-5; clone size: -; D gene: -; V gene: TRBV6-6; CDR3 protein: CASSSNLLSTKTQYF; CDR3 DNA: TGTGCCAGCAGTTCCAACCTCCTAAGTACGAAGACCCAGTACTTC